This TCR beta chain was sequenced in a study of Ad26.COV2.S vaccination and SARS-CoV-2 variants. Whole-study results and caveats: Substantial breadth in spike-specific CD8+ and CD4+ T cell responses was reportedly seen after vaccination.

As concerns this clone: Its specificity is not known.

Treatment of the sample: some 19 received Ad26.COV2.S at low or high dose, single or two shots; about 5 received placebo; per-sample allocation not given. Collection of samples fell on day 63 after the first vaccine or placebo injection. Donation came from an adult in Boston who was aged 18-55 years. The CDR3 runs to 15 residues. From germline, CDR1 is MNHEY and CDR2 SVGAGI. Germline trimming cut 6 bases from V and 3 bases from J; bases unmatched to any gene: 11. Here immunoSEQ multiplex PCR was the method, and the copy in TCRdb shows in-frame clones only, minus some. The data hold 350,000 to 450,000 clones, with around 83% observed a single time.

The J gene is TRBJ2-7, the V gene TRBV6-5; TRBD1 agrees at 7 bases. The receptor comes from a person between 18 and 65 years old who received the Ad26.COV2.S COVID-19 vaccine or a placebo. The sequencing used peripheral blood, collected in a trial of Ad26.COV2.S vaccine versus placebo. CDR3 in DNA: TGTGCCAGCAGGGCCCTGAGACAGGGTGGCTACGAGCAGTACTTC. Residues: CASRALRQGGYEQYF.